The subject of this entry is one T cell receptor beta chain. What it binds is unknown. This record comes from a study of PD-1 blockade in classical Hodgkin lymphoma. About the research overall: A 3 mg/kg intravenous dose of nivolumab was received by patients every 2 weeks. Study-level findings and limits: Undefined causes, possibly disease activity or prior therapy, underlie the repertoire differences. Whereas CD4+ TCR diversity had risen significantly by C4D1, CD8+ TCR diversity had not. Newly diagnosed patients were reported to start with lower TCR diversity than healthy donors.

Every patient relapsed after autologous stem cell transplantation, and brentuximab vedotin exposure varied. With 0 bases removed from V and 11 bases from J, the gap between germline ends came to 16 bases. Germline V gene sequence: CDR1 LGHNA, CDR2 YNFKEQ. This CDR3 comprises 14 residues. Profiled with immunoSEQ multiplex PCR; TCRdb holds only in-frame clones, not every one. The sample contains roughly 20,000 clones, roughly 80% of which appear only once. This chain links TRBV4-2 with TRBJ1-1; the D gene is possibly TRBD1 (6 bases). The origin of this receptor is a human donor with classical Hodgkin lymphoma. Specimen: peripheral blood mononuclear cells (PBMCs), collected at baseline. CDR3 amino acids: CASSQERDIEPAFF. For the CDR3, the DNA is TGTGCCAGCAGCCAAGAAAGGGACATTGAGCCCGCTTTCTTT.